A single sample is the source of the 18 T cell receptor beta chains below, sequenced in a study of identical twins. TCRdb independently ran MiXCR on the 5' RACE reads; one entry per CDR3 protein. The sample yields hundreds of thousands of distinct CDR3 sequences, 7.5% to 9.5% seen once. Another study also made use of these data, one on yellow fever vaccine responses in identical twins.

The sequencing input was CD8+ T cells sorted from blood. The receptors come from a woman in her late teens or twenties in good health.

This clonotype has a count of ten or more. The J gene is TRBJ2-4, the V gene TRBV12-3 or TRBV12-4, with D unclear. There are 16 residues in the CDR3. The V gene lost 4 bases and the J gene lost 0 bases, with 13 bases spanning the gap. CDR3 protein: CASSSSEGLAKNIQYF. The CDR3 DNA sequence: TGTGCCAGCAGTTCCAGTGAAGGGTTAGCCAAAAACATTCAGTACTTC.

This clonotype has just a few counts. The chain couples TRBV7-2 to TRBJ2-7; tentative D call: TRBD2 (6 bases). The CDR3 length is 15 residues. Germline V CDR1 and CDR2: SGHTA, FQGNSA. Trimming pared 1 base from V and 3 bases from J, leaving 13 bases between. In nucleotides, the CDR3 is TGTGCCAGCAGCTTAGGGGGCGGGATGGTCTACGAGCAGTACTTC. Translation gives CASSLGGGMVYEQYF. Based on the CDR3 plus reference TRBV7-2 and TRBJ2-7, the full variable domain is GAGVSQSPSNKVTEKGKDVELRCDPISGHTALYWYRQSLGQGLEFLIYFQGNSAPDKSGLPSDRFSAERTGGSVSTLTIQRTQQEDSAVYLCASSLGGGMVYEQYFGPGTRLTVT.

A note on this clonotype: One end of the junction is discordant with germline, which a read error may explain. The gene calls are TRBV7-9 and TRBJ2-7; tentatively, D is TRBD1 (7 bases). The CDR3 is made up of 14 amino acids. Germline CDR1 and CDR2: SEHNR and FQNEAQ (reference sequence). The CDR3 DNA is TGTGCCAGCAGTTTAGGGGGCGGGAATGTCGAGCAGTACTTC. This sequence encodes CASSLGGGNVEQYF.

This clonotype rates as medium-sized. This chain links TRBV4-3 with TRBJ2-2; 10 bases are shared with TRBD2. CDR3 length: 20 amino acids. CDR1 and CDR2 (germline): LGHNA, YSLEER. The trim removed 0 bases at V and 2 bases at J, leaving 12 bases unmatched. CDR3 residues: CASSQDSGTSAEINTGELFF. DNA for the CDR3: TGCGCCAGCAGCCAAGACTCCGGGACTAGCGCTGAGATAAACACCGGGGAGCTGTTTTTT.

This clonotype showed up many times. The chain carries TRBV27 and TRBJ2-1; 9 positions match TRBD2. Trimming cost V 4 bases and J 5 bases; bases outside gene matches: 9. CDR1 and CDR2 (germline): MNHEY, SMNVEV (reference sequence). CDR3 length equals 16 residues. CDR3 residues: CASSWAPGLANNEQFF. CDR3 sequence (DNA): TGTGCCAGCAGTTGGGCGCCGGGACTAGCAAACAATGAGCAGTTCTTC.

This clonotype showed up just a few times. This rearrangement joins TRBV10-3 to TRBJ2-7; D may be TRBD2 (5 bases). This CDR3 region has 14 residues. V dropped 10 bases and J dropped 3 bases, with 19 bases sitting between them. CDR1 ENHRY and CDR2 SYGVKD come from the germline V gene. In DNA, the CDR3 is TGTGCCACTTCTGACATCCGGGGAAGCTACGAGCAGTACTTC. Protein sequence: CATSDIRGSYEQYF.

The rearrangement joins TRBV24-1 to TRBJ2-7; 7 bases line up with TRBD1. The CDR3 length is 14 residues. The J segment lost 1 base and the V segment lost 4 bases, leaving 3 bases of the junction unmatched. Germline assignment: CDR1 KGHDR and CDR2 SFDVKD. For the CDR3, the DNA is TGTGCCACCAGTGACAGGGACAGTTCCTACGAGCAGTACTTC. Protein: CATSDRDSSYEQYF.

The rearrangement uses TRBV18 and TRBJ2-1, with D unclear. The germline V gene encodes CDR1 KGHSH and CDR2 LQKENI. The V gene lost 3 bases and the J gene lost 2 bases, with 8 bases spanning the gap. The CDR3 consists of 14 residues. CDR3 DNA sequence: TGTGCCAGCTCACCCGAGCGTCCCTACAATGAGCAGTTCTTC. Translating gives CASSPERPYNEQFF.

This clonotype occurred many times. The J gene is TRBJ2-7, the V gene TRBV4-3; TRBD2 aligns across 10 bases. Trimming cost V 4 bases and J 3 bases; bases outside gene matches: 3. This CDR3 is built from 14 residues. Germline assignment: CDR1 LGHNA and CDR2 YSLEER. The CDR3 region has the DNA TGCGCCAGCAGCCCCAGGACTAGCGGCTACGAGCAGTACTTC. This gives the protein CASSPRTSGYEQYF.

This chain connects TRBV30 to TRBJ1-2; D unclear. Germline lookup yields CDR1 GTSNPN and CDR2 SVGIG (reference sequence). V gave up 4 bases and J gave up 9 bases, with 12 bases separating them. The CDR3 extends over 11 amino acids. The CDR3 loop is CAWNLLVCYTF. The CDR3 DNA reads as TGTGCCTGGAACCTATTGGTTTGCTACACCTTC. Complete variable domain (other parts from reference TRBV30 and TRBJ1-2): SQTIHQWPATLVQPVGSPLSLECTVEGTSNPNLYWYRQAAGRGLQLLFYSVGIGQISSEVPQNLSASRPQDRQFILSSKKLLLSDSGFYLCAWNLLVCYTFGSGTRLTVV.

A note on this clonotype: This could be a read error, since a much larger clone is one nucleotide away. CDR3 sequence (DNA): TGTGCCAGCAGCCGGAGGGCCGCAGATACGCAGTATTTT. Protein product: CASSRRAADTQYF. The chain combines TRBV9 with TRBJ2-3, with D possibly TRBD2 on 6 matching bases. The CDR3 loop spans 13 amino acids. V lost 4 bases and J lost 4, with 10 bases in between. Germline loops: CDR1 SGDLS, CDR2 YYNGEE.

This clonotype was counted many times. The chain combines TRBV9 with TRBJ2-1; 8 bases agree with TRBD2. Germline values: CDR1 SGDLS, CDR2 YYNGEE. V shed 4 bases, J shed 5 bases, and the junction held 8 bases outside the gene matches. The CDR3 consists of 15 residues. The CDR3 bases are TGTGCCAGCAGCTCCCGAGCGGGGGTACACAATGAGCAGTTCTTC. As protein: CASSSRAGVHNEQFF.

DNA of the CDR3: TGTGCCAGCAGCTCCGTAGAAAATACGCAGTATTTT. Protein: CASSSVENTQYF. The V and J genes are TRBV5-4 and TRBJ2-3; D is unresolved. Trimming removed 3 bases from V and 7 bases from J, with 9 bases in between. CDR1 is SGHNT and CDR2 is YYREEE in the germline V gene (reference sequence). The CDR3 loop spans 12 amino acids. The full variable domain, its missing parts supplied by reference TRBV5-4 and TRBJ2-3, is ETGVTQSPTHLIKTRGQQVTLRCSSQSGHNTVSWYQQALGQGPQFIFQYYREEENGRGNFPPRFSGLQFPNYSSELNVNALELDDSALYLCASSSVENTQYFGPGTRLTVL.

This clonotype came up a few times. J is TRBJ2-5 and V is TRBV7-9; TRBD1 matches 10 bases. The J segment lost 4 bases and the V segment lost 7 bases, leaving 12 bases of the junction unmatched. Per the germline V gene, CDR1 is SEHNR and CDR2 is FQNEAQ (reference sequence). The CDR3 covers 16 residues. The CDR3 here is CASTNSRDRGRETQYF. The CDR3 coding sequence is TGTGCCAGCACCAACTCCCGGGACAGGGGTAGAGAGACCCAGTACTTC.

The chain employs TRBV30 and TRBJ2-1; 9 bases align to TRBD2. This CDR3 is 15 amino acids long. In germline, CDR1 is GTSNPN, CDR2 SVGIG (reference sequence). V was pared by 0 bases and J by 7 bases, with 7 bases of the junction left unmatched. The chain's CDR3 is CAWSVRAGGLNEQFF. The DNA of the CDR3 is TGTGCCTGGAGTGTAAGAGCGGGAGGACTAAATGAGCAGTTCTTC. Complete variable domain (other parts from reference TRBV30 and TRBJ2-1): SQTIHQWPATLVQPVGSPLSLECTVEGTSNPNLYWYRQAAGRGLQLLFYSVGIGQISSEVPQNLSASRPQDRQFILSSKKLLLSDSGFYLCAWSVRAGGLNEQFFGPGTRLTVL.

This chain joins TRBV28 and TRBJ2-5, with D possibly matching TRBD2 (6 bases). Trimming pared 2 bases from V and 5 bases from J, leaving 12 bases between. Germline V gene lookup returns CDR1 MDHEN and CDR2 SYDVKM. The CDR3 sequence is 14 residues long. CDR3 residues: CASSLAGSRETQYF. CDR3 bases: TGTGCCAGCAGTTTAGCGGGGAGCCGTGAGACCCAGTACTTC.

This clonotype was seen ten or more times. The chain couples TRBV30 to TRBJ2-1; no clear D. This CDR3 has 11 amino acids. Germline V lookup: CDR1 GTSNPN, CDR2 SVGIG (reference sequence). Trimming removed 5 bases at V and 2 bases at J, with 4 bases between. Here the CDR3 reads CAWETYNEQFF. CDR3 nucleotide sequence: TGTGCCTGGGAAACCTACAATGAGCAGTTCTTC. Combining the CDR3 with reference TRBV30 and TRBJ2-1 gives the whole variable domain SQTIHQWPATLVQPVGSPLSLECTVEGTSNPNLYWYRQAAGRGLQLLFYSVGIGQISSEVPQNLSASRPQDRQFILSSKKLLLSDSGFYLCAWETYNEQFFGPGTRLTVL.

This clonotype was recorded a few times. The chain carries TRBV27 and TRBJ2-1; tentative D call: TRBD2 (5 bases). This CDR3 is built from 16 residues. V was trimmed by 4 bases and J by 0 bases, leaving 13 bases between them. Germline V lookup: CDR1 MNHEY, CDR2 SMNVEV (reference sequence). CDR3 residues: CASSYRDPSSYNEQFF. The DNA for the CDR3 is TGTGCCAGCAGTTACCGGGATCCAAGCTCCTACAATGAGCAGTTCTTC.